A single sample is the source of the 11 T cell receptor beta chains below, sequenced in a study of cytomegalovirus exposure and HLA in healthy donors. Amplification used 60 Vbeta primers and 13 Jbeta primers. Measured with immunoSEQ multiplex PCR; TCRdb has only the in-frame clones, and not every one. The table records some 200,000 clones, roughly nine tenths of them present only once. Sequences were obtained from PBMCs. The source is a girl less than two years old in good health and CMV-seronegative.

The chain combines TRBV9 with TRBJ2-1, with TRBD2 matching over 10 bases. The germline CDR1 and CDR2 sequences are SGDLS and YYNGEE. The CDR3 has 15 amino acids. Trimming removed 5 bases from V and 5 bases from J; junction bases left unmatched: 7. CDR3 sequence: CASSRSGGVNNEQFF. The CDR3 nucleotides are TGTGCCAGCAGTCGGAGCGGGGGGGTTAACAATGAGCAGTTCTTC.

The count of this clone is one. This chain connects TRBV6-1 to TRBJ1-2; 9 nucleotides line up with TRBD1. J was trimmed by 8 bases and V by 5 bases; bases with no gene match: 9. The CDR3 consists of 14 residues. Germline lookup yields CDR1 MNHNS and CDR2 SASEGT. DNA for the CDR3: TGTGCCAGCAGTCTACAGGGGGCGCGGCGGGGCTACACCTTC. Translation gives CASSLQGARRGYTF.

The rearrangement uses TRBV15 and TRBJ1-1, with 7 nucleotides matching TRBD1. CDR3 length: 16 residues. V dropped 3 bases and J dropped 6; count of bases not matched to a gene: 13. Germline values: CDR1 LNHNV, CDR2 YYDKDF (reference sequence). CDR3 bases: TGTGCCACCAGCAGGTTCTCACAAGGGGACAGTTCTGAAGCTTTCTTT. The encoded protein is CATSRFSQGDSSEAFF.

The V and J genes are TRBV27 and TRBJ2-7, with D tentatively TRBD2 (6 bases). Germline CDR1 and CDR2: MNHEY and SMNVEV (reference sequence). V lost 3 bases and J 3 bases, leaving 12 bases between the germline ends. This CDR3 has 14 amino acids. The CDR3 nucleotides read TGTGCCAGCAGTTTTCAAGGGACTGGCTACGAGCAGTACTTC. Amino acid sequence: CASSFQGTGYEQYF.

This chain joins TRBV5-8 and TRBJ2-7; D not resolved. V lost 4 bases and J 1 base, leaving 9 bases between the germline ends. The CDR3 has 13 residues. CDR1 is SGHTS, CDR2 YDEGEE, per germline. CDR3 amino acids: CASSGGWSYEQYF. CDR3 sequence (DNA): TGTGCCAGCAGCGGCGGATGGTCCTACGAGCAGTACTTC.

Only one count was recorded for this clone. The gene calls are TRBV5-1 and TRBJ1-4; TRBD1 matches at 9 bases. CDR3 size: 21 residues. J lost 8 bases, V lost 4 bases, and 27 bases had no gene match. Germline V lookup: CDR1 SGHRS, CDR2 YFSETQ. The CDR3 loop is CASSLNRPEGGGLTGGEKLFF. In nucleotides, the CDR3 is TGCGCCAGCAGCCTCAACCGCCCTGAAGGCGGTGGCCTGACAGGGGGGGAAAAACTGTTTTTT.

The chain carries TRBV15 and TRBJ1-1, with TRBD1 matching 8 bases. Unmatched junction bases numbered 10, after V lost 0 bases and J lost 4 bases. This CDR3 has 17 residues. Per germline, CDR1 LNHNV and CDR2 YYDKDF (reference sequence). The CDR3 here is CATSRDPTGVVSTEAFF. CDR3 nucleotide sequence: TGTGCCACCAGCAGAGACCCGACAGGGGTGGTTAGCACTGAAGCTTTCTTT.

In the case of this clone: Germline is not matched at one junction end, which may reflect a read error. The CDR3 reads CSSSSLAGGPTSSYEQYF. The CDR3 DNA is TGTTCCAGCAGCTCACTAGCGGGAGGCCCTACCAGCTCCTACGAGCAGTACTTC. The chain recombines TRBV7-9 with TRBJ2-7, with 12 bases that match TRBD2. Germline CDR1 and CDR2: SEHNR and FQNEAQ (reference sequence). The CDR3 is made up of 18 amino acids.

The chain uses TRBV5-8 and TRBJ2-7; 9 nucleotides match TRBD1. The trim removed 5 bases at V and 4 bases at J, leaving 16 bases unmatched. CDR1 and CDR2 (germline): SGHTS, YDEGEE. The CDR3 runs to 17 residues. DNA of the CDR3: TGTGCCAGCAGTTATAAACGCCTGGACAGGGGAATATACGAGCAGTACTTC. This translates into CASSYKRLDRGIYEQYF.

The rearrangement uses TRBV11-2 and TRBJ2-1; 11 bases map to TRBD2. The CDR3 has 17 amino acids. J gave up 4 bases and V 2 bases, and 7 bases lay outside the gene matches. CDR1 is SGHAT, CDR2 FQNNGV, per germline. CDR3 DNA: TGTGCCAGCAGCTTACGGCTAGCGGGGGGATTTTACAATGAGCAGTTCTTC. It encodes CASSLRLAGGFYNEQFF.

The V call is TRBV9, the J call TRBJ1-2; TRBD1 agrees at 9 bases. Trimming at V came to 3 bases and at J to 2 bases, leaving 5 bases not matched to a gene. Germline V CDR1 and CDR2: SGDLS, YYNGEE. The CDR3 consists of 15 residues. CDR3 DNA sequence: TGTGCCAGCAGCGGCCTAGGACAGGGGAACTATGGCTACACCTTC. Translated, it gives CASSGLGQGNYGYTF.